A selection of T cell receptor beta chains follows, all from one sample in a study of T cells in Graves' hyperthyroidism and ophthalmopathy. MiXCR, run by TCRdb on the multiplex PCR reads, gives a single entry per CDR3 protein. Seen here are approximately 400,000 distinct CDR3 sequences, around 14% observed once, and the top ten hold 30% to 35%. The sequenced material came from blood. These receptors were obtained from a woman aged 25 to 39 with Graves' hyperthyroidism. The CDR3 runs from the conserved cysteine through the conserved F or W. Each record gives: V gene, D gene, J gene, clone size, CDR3 protein, CDR3 DNA. The D gene is left open where the match is weak. Clone size is stated in some rows and not others, as once, few, many or a class when expanded.

>TRBV7-3|.|TRBJ2-3|.
CASSFRGESTDTQYF
TGTGCCAGCAGCTTTAGGGGGGAGAGTACAGATACGCAGTATTTT
>TRBV9|TRBD2|TRBJ2-1|.
CASSVARGRVDEQFF
TGTGCCAGCAGCGTAGCTCGCGGGAGGGTTGATGAGCAGTTCTTC
>TRBV5-6|.|TRBJ2-2|few
CASSFGTGLSGGTGELFF
TGTGCCAGCAGCTTCGGGACAGGCCTATCGGGGGGAACCGGGGAGCTGTTTTTT
>TRBV7-9|TRBD2|TRBJ2-1|many
CASSFPRAGLYNEQFF
TGTGCCAGCAGCTTCCCCAGGGCGGGACTATACAATGAGCAGTTCTTC
>TRBV18|.|TRBJ1-1|.
CASSPGDEAFF
TGTGCCAGCTCACCTGGGGATGAAGCTTTCTTT
>TRBV5-6|TRBD1|TRBJ1-2|.
CASSARTGTGDGYTF
TGTGCCAGCAGCGCGAGAACCGGGACAGGGGATGGCTACACCTTC
>TRBV7-9|TRBD1|TRBJ2-7|many
CASSSRPGQGPYEQYF
TGTGCCAGCAGCTCCAGGCCGGGACAGGGACCTTACGAGCAGTACTTC
>TRBV27|.|TRBJ2-6|.
CASSFSMISSGANVLTF
TGTGCCAGCAGTTTTAGCATGATCTCCTCTGGGGCCAACGTCCTGACTTTC
>TRBV28|.|TRBJ2-6|few
CASTLVRSGANVLTF
TGTGCCAGCACCCTAGTCCGCTCTGGGGCCAACGTCCTGACTTTC
>TRBV3-1|.|TRBJ2-2|few
CASSRRDIGTGELFF
TGTGCCAGCAGCCGTCGGGACATTGGGACCGGGGAGCTGTTTTTT
>TRBV28|TRBD1|TRBJ2-5|many
CASSSLSGTGVETQYF
TGTGCCAGCAGTTCCCTCTCCGGGACAGGGGTAGAGACCCAGTACTTC
>TRBV6-1|.|TRBJ2-5|.
CASSRGGSQETKYF
TGTGCCAGCAGCCGAGGTGGCAGTCAAGAGACCAAGTACTTC
>TRBV6-1|TRBD1|TRBJ1-1|.
CASSAATGGRTEAFF
TGTGCCAGCAGCGCCGCCACAGGGGGCCGGACTGAAGCTTTCTTT
>TRBV10-3|.|TRBJ2-3|.
CAIRGTSGTDTQYF
TGTGCCATCCGGGGGACGTCTGGCACAGATACGCAGTATTTT
>TRBV28|.|TRBJ2-1|many
CASSQGRSFYNEQFF
TGTGCCAGCAGCCAGGGCAGATCCTTCTACAATGAGCAGTTCTTC
>TRBV7-3|.|TRBJ2-1|many
CASSISLGSNEQFF
TGTGCCAGCAGCATCTCACTAGGGTCCAATGAGCAGTTCTTC
>TRBV2|.|TRBJ2-5|many
CASTAQETQYF
TGTGCCAGCACCGCACAAGAGACCCAGTACTTC
>TRBV20-1|TRBD2|TRBJ2-3|.
CSAQGWTSESTDTQYF
TGCAGTGCCCAAGGGTGGACTAGCGAGAGCACAGATACGCAGTATTTT
>TRBV29-1|TRBD1|TRBJ1-2|.
CSVPIRGNYGYTF
TGCAGCGTGCCGATCAGGGGGAACTATGGCTACACCTTC
>TRBV27|TRBD2|TRBJ2-3|many
CASSSGTSGSTDTQYF
TGTGCCAGCAGTTCCGGGACTAGCGGCTCCACAGATACGCAGTATTTT
>TRBV12-3/TRBV12-4|.|TRBJ2-2|few
CASSLQQGQNTGELFF
TGTGCCAGCAGTTTACAACAGGGCCAGAACACCGGGGAGCTGTTTTTT
>TRBV3-1|TRBD1|TRBJ2-1|many
CASSQWDRGNYEQFF
TGTGCCAGCAGCCAGTGGGACAGGGGGAACTATGAGCAGTTCTTC
>TRBV20-1|.|TRBJ1-2|many
CSAPPVEGYTF
TGCAGTGCTCCCCCCGTTGAAGGCTACACCTTC
>TRBV7-9|.|TRBJ2-5|few
CASSLAEDTGKTQYF
TGTGCCAGCAGCTTAGCCGAGGATACCGGAAAGACCCAGTACTTC
>TRBV28|TRBD2|TRBJ2-2|many
CASSAPGTTNTGELFF
TGTGCCAGCAGTGCCCCCGGGACTACGAACACCGGGGAGCTGTTTTTT
>TRBV5-1|TRBD1|TRBJ2-1|.
CASSRGTGNYNEQFF
TGCGCCAGCAGCAGAGGGACAGGGAACTACAATGAGCAGTTCTTC
>TRBV7-3|.|TRBJ2-3|.
CASSLSYQDTQYF
TGTGCCAGCAGCTTAAGTTACCAGGATACGCAGTATTTT
>TRBV4-1|.|TRBJ1-1|.
CASSQGDGGMNTEAFF
TGTGCCAGCAGCCAAGGGGACGGAGGAATGAACACTGAAGCTTTCTTT
>TRBV2|TRBD2|TRBJ2-1|many
CASRLAGYNEQFF
TGTGCCAGCCGACTAGCGGGGTACAATGAGCAGTTCTTC
>TRBV3-1|TRBD1|TRBJ1-1|many
CASSLRGTGDEAFF
TGTGCCAGCAGCCTTAGGGGGACAGGAGACGAAGCTTTCTTT
>TRBV28|.|TRBJ1-5|few
CASTLGNQPQHF
TGTGCCAGCACGTTGGGCAATCAGCCCCAGCATTTT
>TRBV7-2|.|TRBJ1-3|.
CASSRGSPDRSSGNTIYF
TGTGCCAGCAGCCGAGGCAGCCCAGATCGAAGCTCTGGAAACACCATATATTTT
>TRBV27|.|TRBJ2-3|many
CASSLVFGFADTQYF
TGTGCCAGCAGTTTAGTTTTTGGGTTTGCAGATACGCAGTATTTT
>TRBV7-2|.|TRBJ2-5|.
CASSLGGSGQETQYF
TGTGCCAGCAGCTTAGGCGGCAGCGGCCAAGAGACCCAGTACTTC
>TRBV5-6|.|TRBJ1-5|.
CASSLQETNQPQHF
TGTGCCAGCAGCTTGCAGGAGACCAATCAGCCCCAGCATTTT
>TRBV20-1|TRBD1|TRBJ1-5|few
CSARQGSGQPQHF
TGCAGTGCAAGACAGGGGTCGGGCCAGCCCCAGCATTTT
>TRBV3-1|.|TRBJ2-5|many
CASSWTGETQYF
TGTGCCAGCAGCTGGACGGGAGAGACCCAGTACTTC
>TRBV5-1|TRBD2|TRBJ2-3|many
CASSLAGLAAESTDTQYF
TGCGCCAGCAGCTTGGCAGGACTAGCGGCCGAAAGCACAGATACGCAGTATTTT
>TRBV20-1|.|TRBJ1-1|.
CSARDGEGKNTEAFF
TGCAGTGCTAGAGATGGGGAGGGGAAGAACACTGAAGCTTTCTTT
>TRBV3-1|TRBD2|TRBJ2-3|.
CASSLLTSGSADTQYF
TGTGCCAGCAGCCTCCTAACTAGCGGGAGTGCAGATACGCAGTATTTT
>TRBV5-1|TRBD2|TRBJ2-1|.
CASSSRLAGVGRTYNEQFF
TGCGCCAGCAGCAGTAGGCTAGCGGGAGTGGGCAGAACCTACAATGAGCAGTTCTTC
>TRBV6-5|.|TRBJ2-2|.
CASSYDSGANTGELFF
TGTGCCAGCAGTTACGATTCGGGGGCGAACACCGGGGAGCTGTTTTTT
>TRBV5-6|.|TRBJ2-7|.
CASSAWGSLSYEQYF
TGTGCCAGCAGCGCCTGGGGGAGCCTCTCCTACGAGCAGTACTTC
>TRBV7-9|.|TRBJ2-1|many
CASSETKLLYNEQFF
TGTGCCAGCAGCGAAACAAAACTCCTCTACAATGAGCAGTTCTTC
>TRBV6-1|.|TRBJ1-5|many
CASSETTRGNQPQHF
TGTGCCAGCAGTGAGACTACACGGGGCAATCAGCCCCAGCATTTT